Below are 21 T cell receptor beta chains sequenced from a single sample in a study of blood T cell repertoires in COVID-19. Clones were read by immunoSEQ multiplex PCR, and TCRdb kept only the in-frame ones, dropping some. This sample carries a few hundred thousand clones, approximately 78% of them seen once, and the ten largest clones take about 4.8%. The sequenced sample was peripheral blood. The receptor source for this set is a woman in her 70s with COVID-19, enrolled during active disease.

This chain joins TRBV24-1 and TRBJ1-5, with TRBD1 identical over 8 bases. This CDR3 comprises 17 residues. Germline V gives CDR1 KGHDR, CDR2 SFDVKD. V lost 5 bases, J lost 2 bases, and 10 bases stayed unmatched. CDR3 DNA: TGTGCCACCAGTGCGGGCAGGGGGCGAGGAGGCAATCAGCCCCAGCATTTT. It codes for CATSAGRGRGGNQPQHF.

This clone was counted only a few times. The chain has TRBV28 and TRBJ2-7; D might be TRBD2 (5 bases). Germline CDR1 reads MDHEN; CDR2 reads SYDVKM. CDR3 size: 15 residues. V dropped 1 base and J dropped 2 bases, with 12 bases sitting between them. The chain's CDR3 is CASSLFSSGTYEQYF. Written as DNA, the CDR3 is TGTGCCAGCAGTTTATTCTCCAGCGGAACCTACGAGCAGTACTTC.

The V gene is TRBV5-1, the J gene TRBJ1-2, with TRBD1 matching 10 bases. V lost 1 base and J lost 7; bases outside the gene matches: 4. The germline V gene has CDR1 SGHRS and CDR2 YFSETQ. The CDR3 contains 14 residues. CDR3 residues: CASSLNGQGGGYTF. The CDR3 nucleotides read TGCGCCAGCAGCTTGAATGGACAGGGGGGTGGCTACACCTTC.

Notes on this clone: Other DNA variants within this sample encode the same CDR3. The chain employs TRBV30 and TRBJ2-7; TRBD1 might be the D (7 bases). There are 11 residues in the CDR3. Germline CDR1 GTSNPN, CDR2 SVGIG (reference sequence). Trimming stripped 4 bases from V and 4 bases from J, with 8 bases between. The CDR3 nucleotides are TGTGCCTGGACAGGGGGGTACGAGCAGTACTTC. Protein sequence: CAWTGGYEQYF.

This chain uses TRBV15 with TRBJ1-5; TRBD1 matches 7 bases. The germline V gene has CDR1 LNHNV and CDR2 YYDKDF (reference sequence). CDR3 length: 15 residues. J lost 6 bases, V lost 4 bases, and 9 bases had no gene match. The CDR3 spells CATSNRDRVFQPQHF. CDR3 bases: TGTGCCACCAGCAACCGGGACAGAGTATTTCAGCCCCAGCATTTT. The complete variable domain, with remaining parts taken from reference TRBV15 and TRBJ1-5, reads DAMVIQNPRYQVTQFGKPVTLSCSQTLNHNVMYWYQQKSSQAPKLLFHYYDKDFNNEADTPDNFQSRRPNTSFCFLDIRSPGLGDTAMYLCATSNRDRVFQPQHFGDGTRLSIL.

The rearrangement links TRBV18 to TRBJ1-5; tentative D call: TRBD1 (6 bases). CDR1 is KGHSH, CDR2 LQKENI, per germline. CDR3 length: 14 amino acids. Trimming left V 5 bases short and J 2 bases short, with 10 bases between. The CDR3 bases are TGTGCCAGCTCATCAAACAGGGGCAATCAGCCCCAGCATTTT. Translation: CASSSNRGNQPQHF.

The V and J genes are TRBV10-3 and TRBJ1-1, with TRBD1 matching over 7 bases. CDR3 length: 16 amino acids. V lost 2 bases and J lost 0; bases outside the gene matches: 6. The germline gives CDR1 ENHRY, CDR2 SYGVKD. The CDR3 coding sequence is TGTGCCATCAGTGAGAGGGAGACAGGGATGAACACTGAAGCTTTCTTT. Translating it yields CAISERETGMNTEAFF.

This clone was found a few times. V and J are TRBV11-2 and TRBJ1-1, with D hard to call. CDR3 length: 13 residues. V was shortened by 0 bases and J by 3 bases, with 5 bases between the two germline ends. Germline V lookup: CDR1 SGHAT, CDR2 FQNNGV. CDR3 residues: CASSLDADTEAFF. CDR3 in DNA: TGTGCCAGCAGCTTAGACGCAGACACTGAAGCTTTCTTT.

The rearrangement joins TRBV6-5 to TRBJ1-2; no clear D gene. The CDR3 sequence is 13 residues long. Per the germline V gene, CDR1 is MNHEY and CDR2 is SVGAGI. V gave up 4 bases and J gave up 5 bases, with 11 bases separating them. CDR3 loop: CASSSGMGYGYTF. The DNA for the CDR3 is TGTGCCAGCAGTTCCGGGATGGGGTATGGCTACACCTTC.

The rearrangement links TRBV2 to TRBJ2-3; possibly TRBD1 for D (6 bases). V lost 3 bases and J lost 0, with 13 bases in between. Germline assignment: CDR1 SNHLY and CDR2 FYNNEI. The length of the CDR3 is 16 residues. CDR3 sequence: CASSDWNRESTDTQYF. The CDR3 DNA reads as TGTGCCAGCAGTGACTGGAACAGGGAGAGCACAGATACGCAGTATTTT.

V and J are TRBV7-9 and TRBJ2-1; 8 nucleotides agree with TRBD2. CDR3 length: 16 amino acids. Germline CDR1 and CDR2: SEHNR and FQNEAQ (reference sequence). V lost 5 bases, J lost 3 bases, and 9 bases stayed unmatched. CDR3 in DNA: TGTGCCAGCAGCCCGGCCTGGGCGGGAGGCTACAATGAGCAGTTCTTC. Translated: CASSPAWAGGYNEQFF.

This sequence joins TRBV10-3 and TRBJ2-7, with 9 bases matching TRBD2. After removal of 6 bases from V and 3 bases from J, the junction contained 9 bases not matched to a gene. CDR1 is ENHRY and CDR2 is SYGVKD in the germline V gene. The CDR3 runs to 15 residues. CDR3 protein: CAIRTPGLAYYEQYF. DNA for the CDR3: TGTGCCATCAGGACACCGGGACTAGCCTACTACGAGCAGTACTTC.

The count of this clone is one. J is TRBJ1-3 and V is TRBV2; maybe TRBD1 (6 bases). This CDR3 is 14 amino acids long. Germline-derived CDR1 and CDR2 are SNHLY and FYNNEI. V was shortened by 3 bases and J by 2 bases, with 8 bases between the two germline ends. CDR3 DNA sequence: TGTGCCAGCAGTGAGTACAGGGCTGGAAACACCATATATTTT. Translation: CASSEYRAGNTIYF.

CDR3 sequence reads: CASSYNPQGRYEQYF. CDR3 sequence (DNA): TGCGCCAGCAGTTATAATCCCCAGGGTCGGTACGAGCAGTACTTC. The chain joins TRBV5-1 to TRBJ2-7; perhaps TRBD1 as D (5 bases). Trimming removed 5 bases from V and 4 bases from J, with 19 bases in between. Per the germline V gene, CDR1 is SGHRS and CDR2 is YFSETQ. The CDR3 covers 15 residues. The full variable domain, its missing parts supplied by reference TRBV5-1 and TRBJ2-7, is KAGVTQTPRYLIKTRGQQVTLSCSPISGHRSVSWYQQTPGQGLQFLFEYFSETQRNKGNFPGRFSGRQFSNSRSEMNVSTLELGDSALYLCASSYNPQGRYEQYFGPGTRLTVT.

The chain couples TRBV6-4 to TRBJ2-1; TRBD2 is a possible D gene (6 bases). V lost 3 bases to trimming and J lost 7 bases, with 19 bases between them. CDR1 is MRHNA and CDR2 is SNTAGT in the germline V gene. This CDR3 has 16 residues. CDR3 residues: CASSDLLGSGRNEQFF. CDR3 nucleotides: TGTGCCAGCAGTGATCTCCTAGGGTCAGGGAGGAATGAGCAGTTCTTC.

This clone was found a few times. The chain has TRBV19 and TRBJ2-1; the match to TRBD2 covers 8 bases. The CDR3 has 17 amino acids. The J segment lost 8 bases and the V segment lost 3 bases, leaving 15 bases of the junction unmatched. Germline assignment: CDR1 LNHDA and CDR2 SQIVND (reference sequence). DNA of the CDR3: TGTGCCAGTAGTATTTGGAGCGGGAGCTCGGCCTCGGATGAGCAGTTCTTC. The encoded protein is CASSIWSGSSASDEQFF. Supplemented by reference TRBV19 and TRBJ2-1, the full variable domain reads DGGITQSPKYLFRKEGQNVTLSCEQNLNHDAMYWYRQDPGQGLRLIYYSQIVNDFQKGDIAEGYSVSREKKESFPLTVTSAQKNPTAFYLCASSIWSGSSASDEQFFGPGTRLTVL.

This sequence joins TRBV3-1 (or the pseudogene TRBV3-2) and TRBJ1-6; possible D gene TRBD1, 5 bases. This CDR3 is built from 16 residues. From germline, CDR1 is LGHDT and CDR2 YNNKEL (reference sequence). Trimming took off 3 bases at V and 10 bases at J, with 19 bases between the two ends. This CDR3 reads CASSQGWGEQKSPLHF. The CDR3 DNA reads as TGTGCCAGCAGCCAGGGTTGGGGGGAACAAAAGTCACCCCTCCACTTT.

The chain recombines TRBV24-1 with TRBJ2-1, with a weak D call TRBD1 (6 bases). There are 14 residues in the CDR3. V was clipped by 3 bases and J by 13 bases, with 18 bases between them. The germline V gene encodes CDR1 KGHDR and CDR2 SFDVKD. The CDR3: CATSDRTTGTSQFF. The DNA for the CDR3 is TGTGCCACCAGTGATCGAACAACCGGGACAAGCCAGTTCTTC.

Regarding this clone: The junction does not match germline at one end; this may be a read error. This chain links TRBV28 with TRBJ1-2; 7 nucleotides line up with TRBD1. CDR1 and CDR2 (germline): MDHEN, SYDVKM. This CDR3 has 11 amino acids. DNA of the CDR3: TGTGCCAGCAGTTTGTCCTCGGGACAGATCTTC. Its protein is CASSLSSGQIF.

The gene calls are TRBV18 and TRBJ1-2, with unresolved D. The CDR3 sequence is 14 residues long. Germline CDR1 and CDR2: KGHSH and LQKENI. V lost 0 bases to trimming and J lost 5 bases, with 10 bases between them. CDR3 loop: CASSPPGAGYGYTF. In DNA form, the CDR3 reads TGTGCCAGCTCACCACCGGGCGCGGGGTATGGCTACACCTTC. Combining the CDR3 with reference TRBV18 and TRBJ1-2 gives the whole variable domain NAGVMQNPRHLVRRRGQEARLRCSPMKGHSHVYWYRQLPEEGLKFMVYLQKENIIDESGMPKERFSAEFPKEGPSILRIQQVVRGDSAAYFCASSPPGAGYGYTFGSGTRLTVV.

J is TRBJ2-2 and V is TRBV29-1; D is unresolved. CDR1 is SQVTM, CDR2 ANQGSEA, per germline. The V and J ends lost 7 bases and 2 bases respectively, with 14 bases between them. CDR3 length: 14 amino acids. CDR3 sequence (DNA): TGCAGCGCCCCCCTACCATCCAACACCGGGGAGCTGTTTTTT. It specifies CSAPLPSNTGELFF.